This T cell receptor beta chain emerged from a study of OX40 agonist ivuxolimab in advanced cancers. Study summary: Enrollees could have had prior anti-PD-1, anti-PD-L1 or anti-CTLA-4 therapy, which approximately 38% had received. Two patients with cutaneous melanoma and one with hepatocellular carcinoma, three in total, showed partial responses.

Overall study findings and caveats: In general, CD8+ T cells held more expanded clones than CD4+ did, on average.

CDR3 size: 15 residues. Trimming left V 0 bases short and J 0 bases short, with 6 bases between. Germline loops: CDR1 LNHDA, CDR2 SQIVND (reference sequence). The assay was immunoSEQ multiplex PCR, and TCRdb's table has in-frame clones only and misses some. The sample yields over 100,000 clones, 93% seen once. Blood draws occurred at baseline, cycle 4 day 1, and cycle 7 day 1. Details on this clone: The antigen is undetermined.

The sample consisted of CD4+ or CD8+ T cells sorted from blood, taken in a trial of the OX40 agonist ivuxolimab. This sequence originates from an adult with an advanced solid tumor such as melanoma, head and neck, liver or kidney cancer. This chain connects TRBV19 to TRBJ2-1; no clear D gene. CDR3 protein: CASSIDRSSYNEQFF. Here the CDR3 DNA reads TGTGCCAGTAGTATAGATAGGAGCTCCTACAATGAGCAGTTCTTC.